The 27 T cell receptor beta chains listed next were all sequenced from one sample in a study of cytomegalovirus exposure and HLA in healthy donors. Clones were sequenced by immunoSEQ multiplex PCR, and TCRdb holds only the in-frame ones, with some missing. The table lists 150,000 or so clones, around 84% of them singletons. Sequencing was performed on PBMCs. The receptors derive from a human donor in good health.

V gene TRBV28 combines with J gene TRBJ1-1, with TRBD1 identical over 7 bases. The germline gives CDR1 MDHEN, CDR2 SYDVKM. V shed 2 bases and J 0 bases; nucleotides not matched to a gene: 6. The CDR3 is made up of 16 amino acids. CDR3 in amino acids: CASSLGGTVLNTEAFF. The CDR3 DNA reads as TGTGCCAGCAGTTTAGGGGGGACAGTCTTGAACACTGAAGCTTTCTTT. Combining the CDR3 with reference TRBV28 and TRBJ1-1 gives the whole variable domain DVKVTQSSRYLVKRTGEKVFLECVQDMDHENMFWYRQDPGLGLRLIYFSYDVKMKEKGDIPEGYSVSREKKERFSLILESASTNQTSMYLCASSLGGTVLNTEAFFGQGTRLTVV.

This rearrangement joins TRBV5-1 to TRBJ2-3, with 9 bases matching TRBD2. Trimming took 4 bases from V and 5 from J; bases not matched to a gene: 5. Per the germline V gene, CDR1 is SGHRS and CDR2 is YFSETQ. CDR3 length: 14 residues. CDR3 residues: CASSGGRGVDTQYF. The CDR3 DNA is TGCGCCAGCAGCGGCGGGAGGGGCGTAGATACGCAGTATTTT.

The rearrangement uses TRBV9 and TRBJ2-1; possible D gene TRBD2, 5 bases. V was clipped by 3 bases and J by 9 bases, with 19 bases between them. The CDR3 totals 15 residues. CDR1 is SGDLS and CDR2 is YYNGEE in the germline V gene. CDR3 in amino acids: CASSAHALELGEQFF. As DNA, the CDR3 is TGTGCCAGCAGCGCCCACGCACTAGAATTGGGTGAGCAGTTCTTC. Full variable domain (remainder filled in from reference TRBV9 and TRBJ2-1): DSGVTQTPKHLITATGQRVTLRCSPRSGDLSVYWYQQSLDQGLQFLIQYYNGEERAKGNILERFSAQQFPDLHSELNLSSLELGDSALYFCASSAHALELGEQFFGPGTRLTVL.

This clone has a single count. The chain recombines TRBV5-1 with TRBJ2-2, with D tentatively TRBD2 (5 bases). V lost 2 bases, J lost 2 bases, and 13 bases lay in between. The CDR3 sequence is 16 residues long. CDR1 SGHRS and CDR2 YFSETQ come from the germline V gene. CDR3 residues: CASSFMPGVNTGELFF. The CDR3 DNA reads TGCGCCAGCAGCTTTATGCCCGGGGTAAACACCGGGGAGCTGTTTTTT.

This clone was recorded a few times. The CDR3 region is CASSLGGQGTYEQYF. CDR3 nucleotide sequence: TGTGCCAGCAGTTTGGGGGGACAGGGGACCTACGAGCAGTACTTC. This chain uses TRBV28 with TRBJ2-7; 10 bases agree with TRBD1. Trimming took 3 bases from V and 2 from J; bases not matched to a gene: 4. Germline V gives CDR1 MDHEN, CDR2 SYDVKM. The length of the CDR3 is 15 residues.

This clone was found a few times. This chain joins TRBV5-4 and TRBJ1-2; 7 bases match TRBD1. The CDR3 is 14 residues long. From germline, CDR1 is SGHNT and CDR2 YYREEE (reference sequence). V was clipped by 5 bases and J by 7 bases; unmatched bases: 11. This chain's CDR3 is CASSLTGQLSGYTF. The CDR3 DNA sequence: TGTGCCAGCAGTCTAACGGGACAGCTCTCTGGCTACACCTTC.

This chain connects TRBV2 to TRBJ2-1; 10 bases are shared with TRBD1. CDR1 and CDR2 from the germline V gene are SNHLY and FYNNEI. The CDR3 contains 14 residues. The junction had 8 bases not matched to a gene; V was cut back by 6 bases and J by 9 bases. The CDR3 coding sequence is TGTGCCAGCAGCCGACAGGGGGCGGACGGTGAGCAGTTCTTC. Protein sequence: CASSRQGADGEQFF.

V and J are TRBV10-2 and TRBJ2-3, with TRBD2 matching over 16 bases. Germline V gives CDR1 WSHSY, CDR2 SAAADI. This CDR3 has 20 residues. The V and J ends lost 7 bases and 0 bases, in that order; junction bases with no gene match: 13. The CDR3 sequence is CASTFGLPGLAGGSTDTQYF. The CDR3 DNA sequence: TGCGCCAGCACTTTCGGACTCCCGGGACTAGCGGGAGGGAGCACAGATACGCAGTATTTT.

V usage is TRBV25-1 and J usage is TRBJ2-7; 7 nucleotides line up with TRBD1. Germline CDR1 reads MGHDK; CDR2 reads SYGVNS. V shed 8 bases and J 2 bases; nucleotides not matched to a gene: 3. The CDR3 has 12 amino acids. The CDR3 sequence: CASQDRAYEQYF. As DNA, the CDR3 is TGTGCCAGCCAAGACAGGGCCTACGAGCAGTACTTC.

This clone was picked up a small number of times. The chain joins TRBV2 to TRBJ2-7; 10 bases align to TRBD1. This CDR3 has 14 residues. Germline V gene sequence: CDR1 SNHLY, CDR2 FYNNEI. With V trimmed by 6 bases and J by 3 bases, 5 bases remained unmatched. The CDR3 region has the DNA TGTGCCAGCAGGGGACAGGGGAAAGGCTACGAGCAGTACTTC. Protein: CASRGQGKGYEQYF.

J is TRBJ2-5 and V is TRBV5-1; TRBD2 is a possible D gene (6 bases). Trimming shortened V by 0 bases and J by 2 bases, and 23 bases separated the two germline ends. The germline gives CDR1 SGHRS, CDR2 YFSETQ. This CDR3 region has 19 residues. CDR3 nucleotide sequence: TGCGCCAGCAGCTTGGGACTCTCCCCGTTACTAGCCATTCAAGAGACCCAGTACTTC. Protein product: CASSLGLSPLLAIQETQYF.

This chain joins TRBV27 and TRBJ2-2, with D possibly matching TRBD2 (5 bases). The CDR3 length is 17 residues. Germline loops: CDR1 MNHEY, CDR2 SMNVEV (reference sequence). V was cut by 6 bases and J by 3 bases, with 20 bases left in between. The CDR3 region is CASSPSSFERYTGELFF. In nucleotides, the CDR3 is TGTGCCAGCAGCCCTTCTAGCTTCGAGAGGTACACCGGGGAGCTGTTTTTT.

The rearrangement joins TRBV5-1 to TRBJ2-1; TRBD1 agrees at 12 bases. The CDR3 contains 15 residues. The V gene's germline CDR1 is SGHRS and CDR2 YFSETQ. The ends lost 4 bases at V and 7 bases at J; junction bases unmatched: 6. CDR3 sequence: CASSLGTGGRNEQFF. In DNA, the CDR3 is TGCGCCAGCAGCCTAGGGACAGGGGGCCGGAATGAGCAGTTCTTC.

The gene calls are TRBV7-8 and TRBJ2-7; 7 nucleotides align to TRBD1. J was trimmed by 3 bases and V by 0 bases; bases with no gene match: 11. This CDR3 is 17 amino acids long. CDR1 is SGHVS and CDR2 is FQNEAQ in the germline V gene. The CDR3 sequence is CASSLARTGATFYEQYF. CDR3 nucleotide sequence: TGTGCCAGCAGCTTAGCGCGGACAGGCGCAACTTTCTACGAGCAGTACTTC. Full variable domain (outside the CDR3, taken from reference TRBV7-8 and TRBJ2-7): GAGVSQSPRYKVAKRGQDVALRCDPISGHVSLFWYQQALGQGPEFLTYFQNEAQLDKSGLPSDRFFAERPEGSVSTLKIQRTQQEDSAVYLCASSLARTGATFYEQYFGPGTRLTVT.

V usage is TRBV14 and J usage is TRBJ1-6; a weak D match, TRBD1 (5 bases). Germline CDR1 SGHDN, CDR2 FVKESK. The CDR3 is made up of 16 amino acids. V shed 0 bases and J shed 9 bases, with 15 bases lying between them. The DNA for the CDR3 is TGTGCCAGCAGCCAAGATAATGGAAGTAGGGGTTCACCCCTCCACTTT. Residues: CASSQDNGSRGSPLHF.

The gene calls are TRBV4-1 and TRBJ2-7; D might be TRBD2 (6 bases). CDR3 length: 17 amino acids. Germline V gives CDR1 MGHRA, CDR2 YSYEKL. V lost 0 bases and J lost 7, with 22 bases in between. Here the CDR3 reads CASSQEGGAEAPGEQYF. The CDR3 nucleotides read TGCGCCAGCAGCCAAGAAGGCGGGGCGGAGGCCCCGGGAGAGCAGTACTTC.

The chain couples TRBV11-3 to TRBJ2-2; weak D call: TRBD1 (5 bases). This CDR3 is 17 amino acids long. V was cut by 2 bases and J by 6 bases, with 19 bases left in between. Germline CDR1 reads SGHNT; CDR2 reads YENEEA. Written as DNA, the CDR3 is TGTGCCAGCAGCTTAACGGTGGGAAGGGGAAAGGCCGGGGAGCTGTTTTTT. This codes for CASSLTVGRGKAGELFF. Looking up the rest from reference TRBV11-3 and TRBJ2-2 gives the full variable domain: EAGVVQSPRYKIIEKKQPVAFWCNPISGHNTLYWYLQNLGQGPELLIRYENEEAVDDSQLPKDRFSAERLKGVDSTLKIQPAELGDSAVYLCASSLTVGRGKAGELFFGEGSRLTVL.

The chain couples TRBV19 to TRBJ1-1; possibly TRBD1 for D (6 bases). The CDR3 is made up of 14 amino acids. From germline, CDR1 is LNHDA and CDR2 SQIVND (reference sequence). The V and J ends lost 0 bases and 7 bases respectively, with 12 bases between them. Written as DNA, the CDR3 is TGTGCCAGTAGTATAGACCTGACAGGAGTTGAAGCTTTCTTT. Amino acid sequence: CASSIDLTGVEAFF. The variable domain in full, completed from reference TRBV19 and TRBJ1-1, reads DGGITQSPKYLFRKEGQNVTLSCEQNLNHDAMYWYRQDPGQGLRLIYYSQIVNDFQKGDIAEGYSVSREKKESFPLTVTSAQKNPTAFYLCASSIDLTGVEAFFGQGTRLTVV.

The CDR3 sequence: CASRAYRGVYNEQFF. CDR3 coding DNA: TGTGCCAGCAGAGCCTACAGGGGGGTCTACAATGAGCAGTTCTTC. The chain has TRBV27 and TRBJ2-1; 8 bases agree with TRBD1. There are 15 residues in the CDR3. The V and J ends lost 6 bases and 3 bases, in that order; junction bases with no gene match: 7. Germline V gene lookup returns CDR1 MNHEY and CDR2 SMNVEV (reference sequence).

With respect to this clone: A read error may produce the germline difference seen at one junction end. The rearrangement joins TRBV30 to TRBJ2-6, with 8 bases that match TRBD1. Germline CDR1 GTSNPN, CDR2 SVGIG (reference sequence). There are 12 residues in the CDR3. CDR3 amino acids: CAWSQGANVPTF. The CDR3 DNA follows: TGTGCCTGGAGTCAGGGGGCCAACGTCCCGACTTTC.

On this clone itself: Germline is not matched at one junction end, which may reflect a read error. Here the CDR3 reads CASSLARGNEQFF. Here the CDR3 DNA reads TGTGCTAGCAGCTTAGCAAGGGGCAATGAGCAGTTCTTC. The rearrangement uses TRBV7-7 and TRBJ2-1; a weak D match, TRBD1 (5 bases). The V gene's germline CDR1 is SSHAT and CDR2 FNYEAQ (reference sequence). CDR3 length equals 13 residues. Supplemented by reference TRBV7-7 and TRBJ2-1, the full variable domain reads GAGVSQSPRYKVTKRGQDVTLRCDPISSHATLYWYQQALGQGPEFLTYFNYEAQPDKSGLPSDRFSAERPEGSISTLTIQRTEQRDSAMYRCASSLARGNEQFFGPGTRLTVL.

The chain recombines TRBV6-5 with TRBJ1-2; 11 bases are shared with TRBD1. Trimming cost V 6 bases and J 8 bases; bases outside gene matches: 8. The CDR3 extends over 14 amino acids. Germline CDR1 MNHEY, CDR2 SVGAGI. The CDR3 reads CASSPGTGGSGYTF. CDR3 bases: TGTGCCAGCAGCCCCGGGACAGGGGGTTCCGGCTACACCTTC.

The V and J genes are TRBV7-9 and TRBJ1-2, with D unresolved. The V end was cut by 5 bases, the J end by 1 base, with 8 bases between. This CDR3 is built from 13 residues. Germline assignment: CDR1 SEHNR and CDR2 FQNEAQ (reference sequence). CDR3 nucleotide sequence: TGTGCCAGCAGCCGTACAGTTAACTATGGCTACACCTTC. This sequence encodes CASSRTVNYGYTF.

The chain uses TRBV7-9 and TRBJ2-1, with TRBD2 as a possible D gene (6 bases). Germline CDR1 and CDR2: SEHNR and FQNEAQ (reference sequence). This CDR3 has 14 residues. Trimming shortened V by 3 bases and J by 4 bases, and 10 bases separated the two germline ends. The CDR3 spells CASSFSGPYNEQFF. Written as DNA, the CDR3 is TGTGCCAGCAGCTTTAGCGGCCCATACAATGAGCAGTTCTTC.

V and J are TRBV11-2 and TRBJ2-7; D not resolved. The germline V and J ends were trimmed by 5 bases and 0 bases, with 8 bases remaining between them. CDR3 length: 13 residues. CDR1 and CDR2 from the germline V gene are SGHAT and FQNNGV. The CDR3 region has the DNA TGTGCCAGCAGCCTAAAGAGCTCCTACGAGCAGTACTTC. Its translation: CASSLKSSYEQYF.

The gene calls are TRBV27 and TRBJ1-1; D possibly corresponds to TRBD1 (5 bases). Germline V gene lookup returns CDR1 MNHEY and CDR2 SMNVEV (reference sequence). V lost 3 bases, J lost 5 bases, and 13 bases lay in between. This CDR3 is 14 amino acids long. CDR3 coding DNA: TGTGCCAGCAGTTTTTGGGGGGTAGGGACTGAAGCTTTCTTT. Residues: CASSFWGVGTEAFF.

The chain couples TRBV15 to TRBJ2-5; 7 positions match TRBD2. V shed 0 bases, J shed 14 bases, and the junction held 9 bases outside the gene matches. From germline, CDR1 is LNHNV and CDR2 YYDKDF (reference sequence). The CDR3 totals 13 residues. CDR3 DNA sequence: TGTGCCACCAGCAGAGATATTCGGGGACTAACCTACTTC. Protein product: CATSRDIRGLTYF.